This entry lists 25 T cell receptor beta chains sequenced from one sample in a study of CD8 T cells in ankylosing spondylitis (dated by TCRdb to the late 2010s). The library was generated by 5' RACE. The instrument was an Illumina HiSeq 2500. The public reads were reprocessed in TCRdb via fastp at Q25 and MiXCR, keeping in-frame beta chains. Rows are unified per CDR3 protein, each entry keeping the most common DNA and genes. Within this sample are more than 600,000 distinct CDR3 sequences, with about 20% of them counted one time only. The top ten clonotypes cover under 20% of the sample. What these receptors recognize is not known. The research as a whole found: Blood from ankylosing spondylitis patients appeared to be characterized by a TCR beta motif composed of about eight highly homologous amino acid variants.

Sequenced: blood, either unsorted or a sorted T cell fraction (not recorded which). Every receptor here comes from a male donor with ankylosing spondylitis.

This clonotype was counted a few times. The chain couples TRBV27 to TRBJ2-7; TRBD1 agrees at 9 bases. The V segment lost 5 bases and the J segment 4 bases; nucleotides outside the gene matches: 6. The CDR3 has 14 residues. Germline CDR1 and CDR2: MNHEY and SMNVEV (reference sequence). This chain's CDR3 is CASSLGQGMYEQYF. The CDR3 DNA sequence: TGTGCCAGCAGTCTCGGACAGGGGATGTACGAGCAGTACTTC.

The chain combines TRBV6-1 with TRBJ1-2, with D tentatively TRBD1 (5 bases). Germline lookup yields CDR1 MNHNS and CDR2 SASEGT. This CDR3 has 13 amino acids. Trimming removed 6 bases at V and 7 bases at J, with 15 bases between. Written as DNA, the CDR3 is TGTGCCAGCAGCGGGGGACGGTTATTTGGCTACACCTTC. Amino acids: CASSGGRLFGYTF.

V usage is TRBV7-9 and J usage is TRBJ2-7; maybe TRBD2 (7 bases). The CDR3 spans 13 residues. The V gene's germline CDR1 is SEHNR and CDR2 FQNEAQ (reference sequence). Trimming left V 3 bases short and J 5 bases short, with 11 bases between. The CDR3 DNA follows: TGTGCCAGCAGCTTTTCGGGGGGCCACGAGCAGTACTTC. It is translated as CASSFSGGHEQYF.

This chain connects TRBV12-3 or TRBV12-4 to TRBJ2-5; a possible D gene is TRBD2 (6 bases). V lost 6 bases and J 4 bases, leaving 15 bases between the germline ends. The CDR3 loop spans 14 amino acids. Here the CDR3 reads CASRLLAIPETQYF. CDR3 sequence (DNA): TGTGCCAGCAGACTGCTAGCGATTCCAGAGACCCAGTACTTC.

The chain combines TRBV6-1 with TRBJ2-7, with TRBD1 matching 10 bases. V dropped 8 bases and J dropped 3; count of bases not matched to a gene: 10. The germline gives CDR1 MNHNS, CDR2 SASEGT. CDR3 length equals 15 residues. The CDR3 DNA sequence: TGTGCCAGCCGCGGGACAGGGGACGGTCTCTACGAGCAGTACTTC. As protein: CASRGTGDGLYEQYF.

In this sample, this clonotype turned up a few times. V and J are TRBV3-1 and TRBJ1-2; no definite D call. From germline, CDR1 is LGHDT and CDR2 YNNKEL (reference sequence). There are 17 residues in the CDR3. Trimming took 4 bases from V and 4 from J, leaving 22 bases between them. The CDR3 loop is CASSRTNSPVDGYGYTF. For the CDR3, the DNA is TGTGCCAGCAGCCGAACAAATTCCCCGGTGGATGGCTATGGCTACACCTTC.

The J gene is TRBJ1-1, the V gene TRBV29-1; D remains ambiguous. V was pared by 7 bases and J by 5 bases, with 23 bases between. CDR1 and CDR2 (germline): SQVTM, ANQGSEA. The CDR3 consists of 15 residues. DNA for the CDR3: TGCAGCGGTGACCCCCTTATGAATGGCCGTACTGAAGCTTTCTTT. Residues: CSGDPLMNGRTEAFF.

This rearrangement joins TRBV7-9 to TRBJ2-7; 7 bases are shared with TRBD2. J lost 6 bases, V lost 4 bases, and 12 bases had no gene match. Germline assignment: CDR1 SEHNR and CDR2 FQNEAQ (reference sequence). The CDR3 covers 15 residues. The CDR3 DNA follows: TGTGCCAGCAGCTATCAACTGGGAGGGGCTGGCGAGCAGTACTTC. It translates to CASSYQLGGAGEQYF.

This clonotype was found a few times. The CDR3 region has the DNA TGTGCCAGCAGCTTAAATGCGTTACGCGGCTACACCTTC. This encodes CASSLNALRGYTF. The chain is built from TRBV7-8 and TRBJ1-2; D is uncertain. V shed 2 bases and J shed 8 bases, with 12 bases lying between them. Germline CDR1 SGHVS, CDR2 FQNEAQ. The CDR3 sequence is 13 residues long.

This clonotype showed up just a few times. V usage is TRBV13 and J usage is TRBJ2-7; TRBD1 is a possible D gene (6 bases). Germline values: CDR1 PRHDT, CDR2 FYEKMQ (reference sequence). V shed 0 bases and J shed 7 bases, with 13 bases lying between them. This CDR3 region has 14 residues. The CDR3 sequence: CASSLGRQGNEQYF. As DNA, the CDR3 is TGTGCCAGCAGCTTAGGTCGGCAGGGGAATGAGCAGTACTTC.

V gene TRBV28 combines with J gene TRBJ1-4, with 10 bases aligning to TRBD1. Unmatched junction bases numbered 7, after V lost 4 bases and J lost 8 bases. Germline CDR1 is MDHEN and CDR2 is SYDVKM. The CDR3 runs to 15 residues. The CDR3 DNA reads TGTGCCAGCAGTTCCCCGACAGGGGGCGCGGAAAAACTGTTTTTT. As protein: CASSSPTGGAEKLFF.

This clonotype was seen more than once but under ten times. The CDR3 region has the DNA TGTGCCAGCAGCCCAACTCCCCTAGCGGGTTCCAATGAGCAGTTCTTC. This translates into CASSPTPLAGSNEQFF. The V call is TRBV6-2 or TRBV6-3, the J call TRBJ2-1; the match to TRBD2 covers 8 bases. Trimming at V came to 6 bases and at J to 6 bases, leaving 13 bases not matched to a gene. The CDR3 is 16 amino acids. In germline, CDR1 is MNHEY, CDR2 SVGEGT.

This clonotype was detected a few times. J is TRBJ2-3 and V is TRBV5-1; D may match TRBD1 or TRBD2 (5 bases each). Germline values: CDR1 SGHRS, CDR2 YFSETQ. The CDR3 extends over 17 amino acids. V lost 3 bases and J lost 1, with 18 bases in between. The DNA of the CDR3 is TGCGCCAGCAGCTCACGAGCCGGGACCGTCGGCACAGATACGCAGTATTTT. It is translated as CASSSRAGTVGTDTQYF.

This rearrangement joins TRBV12-2 to TRBJ2-3. TRBV12-2 is shown as a pseudogene. This CDR3 is 13 amino acids long. CDR3 bases: TGTGCAAGTCGACTAGCGGGACCAGATACGCAGTATTTT. The encoded protein is CASRLAGPDTQYF.

The CDR3 nucleotides read TGTGCCAGCAGTTTTCTCGGGTCATCAGATACGCAGTATTTT. As protein: CASSFLGSSDTQYF. V and J are TRBV27 and TRBJ2-3, with no clear D. CDR1 MNHEY and CDR2 SMNVEV come from the germline V gene (reference sequence). The CDR3 totals 14 residues. V lost 3 bases and J 4 bases, leaving 11 bases between the germline ends.

There are a few counts of this clonotype. The chain has TRBV20-1 and TRBJ1-4; 7 bases line up with TRBD1. V gave up 6 bases and J gave up 6 bases; unmatched junction bases: 7. The germline CDR1 and CDR2 sequences are DFQATT and SNEGSKA (reference sequence). The CDR3 totals 13 residues. The CDR3 DNA sequence: TGCAGTGCAAAACAGGGGTCGGATGAAAAACTGTTTTTT. It is translated as CSAKQGSDEKLFF.

This clonotype was counted between two and nine times. The chain has TRBV4-3 and TRBJ2-2; TRBD2 matches at 11 bases. The germline V gene encodes CDR1 LGHNA and CDR2 YSLEER. V shed 3 bases, J shed 8 bases, and the junction held 8 bases outside the gene matches. This CDR3 spans 16 amino acids. CDR3 region: CASSQDRLAGSGELFF. The CDR3 bases are TGCGCCAGCAGCCAGGATCGACTAGCGGGATCTGGGGAGCTGTTTTTT.

This clonotype was counted only a few times. This sequence joins TRBV5-5 and TRBJ2-7; tentative D call: TRBD1 (5 bases). V was shortened by 6 bases and J by 2 bases, with 15 bases between the two germline ends. CDR3 length: 14 residues. Germline V gene data show CDR1 as SGHKS and CDR2 as YYEKEE (reference sequence). This CDR3 is CASTETVSTYEQYF. The CDR3 DNA reads as TGTGCCAGCACTGAGACAGTTTCCACCTACGAGCAGTACTTC.

CDR3 nucleotide sequence: TGTGCCAGCTCACCAGGACAGGAGAACACTGAAGCTTTCTTT. Amino acid sequence: CASSPGQENTEAFF. V and J are TRBV18 and TRBJ1-1, with 7 bases fitting TRBD1. This CDR3 has 14 amino acids. V dropped 2 bases and J dropped 1; count of bases not matched to a gene: 1. CDR1 is KGHSH and CDR2 is LQKENI in the germline V gene.

The gene calls are TRBV2 and TRBJ1-2, with D possibly TRBD1 on 6 matching bases. CDR3 length: 14 residues. The germline V gene has CDR1 SNHLY and CDR2 FYNNEI. Trimming took off 4 bases at V and 1 base at J, with 10 bases between the two ends. CDR3 residues: CASSAKQGNYGYTF. The CDR3 DNA reads TGTGCCAGCAGTGCCAAACAGGGTAACTATGGCTACACCTTC. The entire variable domain, with the rest obtained from reference TRBV2 and TRBJ1-2, is as follows: EPEVTQTPSHQVTQMGQEVILRCVPISNHLYFYWYRQILGQKVEFLVSFYNNEISEKSEIFDDQFSVERPDGSNFTLKIRSTKLEDSAMYFCASSAKQGNYGYTFGSGTRLTVV.

There are a few counts of this clonotype. This chain joins TRBV12-3 or TRBV12-4 and TRBJ1-1; D gene uncertain. The V end lost 3 bases, the J end lost 7 bases, and 24 bases lay between the germline ends. The CDR3 totals 17 residues. The DNA of the CDR3 is TGTGCCAGCAGTTTCGCCCGAACGCTGCGGGGTACCGGTGAAGCTTTCTTT. It specifies CASSFARTLRGTGEAFF.

The rearrangement joins TRBV6-5 to TRBJ1-2; 11 bases fit TRBD1. Looked up from germline, CDR1 is MNHEY and CDR2 is SVGAGI. Unmatched junction bases numbered 4, after V lost 5 bases and J lost 2 bases. This CDR3 region has 15 residues. The CDR3 protein is CASSLRTGGNYGYTF. The CDR3 bases are TGTGCCAGCAGTCTACGGACAGGGGGCAACTATGGCTACACCTTC.

This clonotype was seen a few times. V gene TRBV7-8 combines with J gene TRBJ2-7, with D tentatively TRBD1 (6 bases). The CDR3 has 15 amino acids. Per the germline V gene, CDR1 is SGHVS and CDR2 is FQNEAQ. Trimming pared 0 bases from V and 4 bases from J, leaving 13 bases between. CDR3 sequence (DNA): TGTGCCAGCAGCTTAGCGATGGGACATACATACGAGCAGTACTTC. Its translation is CASSLAMGHTYEQYF.

The chain links TRBV30 to TRBJ1-1; D unresolved. Trimming took 3 bases from V and 7 from J, leaving 18 bases between them. Germline V gives CDR1 GTSNPN, CDR2 SVGIG (reference sequence). The length of the CDR3 is 14 residues. CDR3 region: CAWSPRVGVGEAFF. The CDR3 bases are TGTGCCTGGAGCCCCCGGGTCGGGGTGGGTGAAGCTTTCTTT.

Concerning this clonotype itself: This may come from a read error, since a much larger clone is one base off. This chain uses TRBV6-1 with TRBJ2-7; D gene unclear. Germline V gives CDR1 MNHNS, CDR2 SASEGT. The CDR3 totals 12 residues. The V end lost 6 bases, the J end lost 0 bases, and 6 bases lay between the germline ends. This CDR3 reads CASRQSSYEQYF. The CDR3 bases are TGTGCCAGCAGGCAGAGCTCCTACGAGCAGTACTTC.